The clone carrying this T cell receptor beta chain was picked up many times. Germline V lookup: CDR1 SGHTA, CDR2 FQGNSA. This CDR3 has 14 amino acids. Trimming removed 3 bases from V and 7 bases from J, with 14 bases in between. Each CDR3 protein is one row after TCRdb ran MiXCR on the RT-PCR reads. The sample lists more than 600,000 distinct CDR3 sequences; approximately 15% were seen once. This chain links TRBV7-2 with TRBJ2-3; the D gene is possibly TRBD2 (5 bases). Sequenced material: memory CD4+ T cells from blood. The TCR was taken from a female donor in good health, serving as a healthy control. The CDR3 coding sequence is TGTGCCAGCAGCTTGGGCGGAGGTACGAATACGCAGTATTTT. The encoded protein is CASSLGGGTNTQYF.